This T cell receptor beta chain appears in the sequencing data of a study of blood T cell repertoires in COVID-19. As for the study in general: Sites across the United States, Italy and Spain contributed samples from acute and convalescent COVID-19. The cDNA or gDNA used as material had been derived from T cells, B-cell-depleted T cells, or PBMCs.

Germline lookup yields CDR1 LGHDT and CDR2 YNNKEL (reference sequence). The CDR3 covers 21 residues. Unmatched junction bases numbered 17, after V lost 6 bases and J lost 1 base. Original processing methods: How many nucleated cells were present was estimated from reference gene primer amplification. Clones were read by immunoSEQ multiplex PCR, and TCRdb kept only the in-frame ones, dropping some. V and J calls and clone size are given by that table; D and trimming were obtained from the DNA. The data hold 150,000 to 200,000 clones, with 83% observed a single time. This receptor was identified in a woman older than 75 with acute or convalescent COVID-19. The material sequenced was peripheral blood. The chain carries TRBV3-1 (or the pseudogene TRBV3-2) and TRBJ2-4; the match to TRBD2 covers 14 bases. The CDR3 here is CASSAIMRLAGGLEAKNIQYF. As DNA, the CDR3 is TGTGCCAGCAGTGCCATTATGAGACTAGCGGGGGGGCTGGAGGCCAAAAACATTCAGTACTTC.